This T cell receptor (beta chain) was obtained from a study of Ad26.COV2.S vaccination and SARS-CoV-2 variants. Study at large: Once, or twice with 56 days between doses, Ad26.COV2.S was given intramuscularly.

Only in-frame clones appear in the TCRdb table, and some are missing; sequencing was by immunoSEQ multiplex PCR. The sample lists about 480,000 clones, around nine tenths occurring once. This clone came up a few times. The CDR3 length is 15 residues. With 7 bases clipped from V and 5 bases from J, the junction kept 12 bases outside the gene matches. Germline values: CDR1 LGHNA, CDR2 YNFKEQ. Treatment reported: around 19 received Ad26.COV2.S at low or high dose, single or two shots; roughly five received placebo; per-sample allocation not given. Sampling took place 63 days after the first vaccine or placebo injection. At a Boston site, the person donating was an adult of 18-55 years. In the vaccine, an Ad26 vector expressed the SARS-CoV-2 spike of the Wuhan strain.

The sample consisted of peripheral blood, taken in a trial of Ad26.COV2.S vaccine versus placebo. This TCR derives from a person between 18 and 59 years old who received the Ad26.COV2.S COVID-19 vaccine or a placebo. V is TRBV4-2 and J is TRBJ2-3; 7 bases agree with TRBD2. As DNA, the CDR3 is TGTGCCAGCACCTCCGACGGGTTAGCGGGAGATACGCAGTATTTT. This sequence encodes CASTSDGLAGDTQYF.